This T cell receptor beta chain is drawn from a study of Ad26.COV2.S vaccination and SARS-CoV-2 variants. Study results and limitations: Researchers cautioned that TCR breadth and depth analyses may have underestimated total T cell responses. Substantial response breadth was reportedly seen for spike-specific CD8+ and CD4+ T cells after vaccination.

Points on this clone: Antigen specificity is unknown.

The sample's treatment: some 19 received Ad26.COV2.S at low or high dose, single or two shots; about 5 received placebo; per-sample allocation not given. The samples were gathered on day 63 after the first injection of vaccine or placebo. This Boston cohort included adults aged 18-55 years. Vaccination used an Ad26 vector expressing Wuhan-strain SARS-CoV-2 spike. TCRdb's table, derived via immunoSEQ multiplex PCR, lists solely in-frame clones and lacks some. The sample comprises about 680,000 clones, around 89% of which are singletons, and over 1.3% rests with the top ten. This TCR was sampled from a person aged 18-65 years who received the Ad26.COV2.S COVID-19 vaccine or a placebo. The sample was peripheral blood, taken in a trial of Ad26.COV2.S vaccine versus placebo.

This CDR3 reads CAWSRGRETQYF. The CDR3 region has the DNA TGTGCCTGGAGTAGGGGGCGGGAGACCCAGTACTTC. V and J are TRBV30 and TRBJ2-5; the match to TRBD1 covers 7 bases. V lost 2 bases to trimming and J lost 5 bases; unmatched junction nucleotides: 2. CDR3 size: 12 residues. Germline V lookup: CDR1 GTSNPN, CDR2 SVGIG (reference sequence).